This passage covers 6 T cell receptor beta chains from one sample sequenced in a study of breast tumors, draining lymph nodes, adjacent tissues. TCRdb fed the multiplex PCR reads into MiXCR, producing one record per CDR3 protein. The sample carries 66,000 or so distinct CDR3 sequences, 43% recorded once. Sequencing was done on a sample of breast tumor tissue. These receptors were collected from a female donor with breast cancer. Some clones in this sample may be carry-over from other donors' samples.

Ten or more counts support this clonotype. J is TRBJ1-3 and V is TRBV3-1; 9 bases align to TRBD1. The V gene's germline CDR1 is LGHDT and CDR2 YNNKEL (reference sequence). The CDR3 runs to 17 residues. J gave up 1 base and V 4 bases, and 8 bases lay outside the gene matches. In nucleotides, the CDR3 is TGTGCCAGCAGCCCCACAGGGGGCGGTGGGTCTGGAAACACCATATATTTT. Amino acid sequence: CASSPTGGGGSGNTIYF. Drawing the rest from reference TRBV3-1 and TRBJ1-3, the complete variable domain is DTAVSQTPKYLVTQMGNDKSIKCEQNLGHDTMYWYKQDSKKFLKIMFSYNNKELIINETVPNRFSPKSPDKAHLNLHINSLELGDSAVYFCASSPTGGGGSGNTIYFGEGSWLTVV.

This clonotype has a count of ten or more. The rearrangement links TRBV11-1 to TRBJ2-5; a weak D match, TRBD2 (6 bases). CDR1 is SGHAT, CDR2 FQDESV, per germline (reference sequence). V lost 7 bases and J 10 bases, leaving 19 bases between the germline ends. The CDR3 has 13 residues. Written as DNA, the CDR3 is TGTGCCAGCACCCCCTGGGGCGGGGTGATCCAGTACTTC. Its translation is CASTPWGGVIQYF.

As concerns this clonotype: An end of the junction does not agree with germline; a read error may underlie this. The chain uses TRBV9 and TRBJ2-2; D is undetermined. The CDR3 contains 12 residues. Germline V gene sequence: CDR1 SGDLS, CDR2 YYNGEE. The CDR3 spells CASRSTSGELFF. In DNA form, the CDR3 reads TGTGCTAGCAGGTCGACGTCTGGGGAGCTGTTTTTT.

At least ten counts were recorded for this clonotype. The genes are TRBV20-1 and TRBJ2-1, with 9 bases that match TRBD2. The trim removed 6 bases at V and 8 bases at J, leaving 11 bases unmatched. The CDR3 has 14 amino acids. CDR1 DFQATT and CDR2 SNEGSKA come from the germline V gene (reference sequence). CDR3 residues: CSATLAGANYEQFF. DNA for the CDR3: TGCAGTGCCACCTTAGCGGGAGCTAACTATGAGCAGTTCTTC.

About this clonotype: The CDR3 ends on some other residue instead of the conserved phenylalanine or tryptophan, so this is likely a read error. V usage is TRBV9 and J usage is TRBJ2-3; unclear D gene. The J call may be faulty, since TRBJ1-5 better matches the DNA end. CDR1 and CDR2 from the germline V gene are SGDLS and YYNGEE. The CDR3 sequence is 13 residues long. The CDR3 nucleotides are TGTGCCAGCAGCGTAAACACGGTCGATACGCAGCATTCT. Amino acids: CASSVNTVDTQHS.

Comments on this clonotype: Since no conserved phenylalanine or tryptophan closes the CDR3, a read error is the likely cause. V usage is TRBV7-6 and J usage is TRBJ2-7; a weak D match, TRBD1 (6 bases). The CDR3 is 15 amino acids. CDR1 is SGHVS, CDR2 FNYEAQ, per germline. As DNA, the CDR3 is TGTGCCAGCAGCTTAAAAGGGGGAAAATCCTACGGGCAGTACCTC. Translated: CASSLKGGKSYGQYL.